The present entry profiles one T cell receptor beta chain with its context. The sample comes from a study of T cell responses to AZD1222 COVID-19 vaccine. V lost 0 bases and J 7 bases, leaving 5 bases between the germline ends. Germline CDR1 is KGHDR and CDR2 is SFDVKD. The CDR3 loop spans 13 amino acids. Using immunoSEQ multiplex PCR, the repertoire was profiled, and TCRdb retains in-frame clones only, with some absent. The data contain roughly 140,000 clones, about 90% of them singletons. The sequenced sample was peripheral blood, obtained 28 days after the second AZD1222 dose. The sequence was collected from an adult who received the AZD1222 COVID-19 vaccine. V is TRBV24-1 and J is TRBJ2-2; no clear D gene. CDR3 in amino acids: CATSDLRSGELFF. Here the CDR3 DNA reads TGTGCCACCAGTGATTTGCGAAGCGGGGAGCTGTTTTTT.